This T cell receptor (beta chain) comes out of a study of T cells expressing NK-cell markers. Study context: With respect to HCMV, most of the eight sequenced donors were seropositive, and one was seronegative.

TCRdb reprocessed the 5' RACE reads, with one entry per CDR3 protein and no DNA. Found here are 550,000 to 600,000 distinct CDR3 sequences; the top ten clones hold under 4.5%. Remarks on this clonotype: No antigen is known for it.

The CDR3 is 19 residues long. The germline V gene has CDR1 SEHNR and CDR2 FQNEAQ (reference sequence). Whole-study findings and limits: Evidence did not settle whether expanded NKG2C+ T cell clones targeted HCMV. The CD3+CD56-NKG2C+ fraction of a few donors was likewise dominated by these clonotypes.

The sequence derives from a young man in good health. Sequenced input: blood T cells: a sorted CD56 or NKG2C T cell subset, CD4+ or CD8+ T cells, or bulk PBMC T cells (not recorded which). The gene calls are TRBV7-9 and TRBJ2-1; absent DNA, TCRdb's TRBD2 call cannot be checked. The CDR3 sequence: CASSELWSSGRASYNEQFF.